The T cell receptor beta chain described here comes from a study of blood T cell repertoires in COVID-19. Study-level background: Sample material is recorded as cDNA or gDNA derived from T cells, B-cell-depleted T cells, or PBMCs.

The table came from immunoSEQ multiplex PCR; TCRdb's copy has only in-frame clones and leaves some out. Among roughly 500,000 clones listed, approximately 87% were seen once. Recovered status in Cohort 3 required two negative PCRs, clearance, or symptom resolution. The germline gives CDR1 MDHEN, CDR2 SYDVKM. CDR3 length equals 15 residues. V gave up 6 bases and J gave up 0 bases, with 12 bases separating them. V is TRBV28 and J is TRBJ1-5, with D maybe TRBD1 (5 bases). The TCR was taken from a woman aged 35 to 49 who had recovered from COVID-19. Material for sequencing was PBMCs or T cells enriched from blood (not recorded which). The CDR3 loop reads CASRWWGDSNQPQHF. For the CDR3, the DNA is TGTGCCAGCAGGTGGTGGGGGGATAGCAATCAGCCCCAGCATTTT.